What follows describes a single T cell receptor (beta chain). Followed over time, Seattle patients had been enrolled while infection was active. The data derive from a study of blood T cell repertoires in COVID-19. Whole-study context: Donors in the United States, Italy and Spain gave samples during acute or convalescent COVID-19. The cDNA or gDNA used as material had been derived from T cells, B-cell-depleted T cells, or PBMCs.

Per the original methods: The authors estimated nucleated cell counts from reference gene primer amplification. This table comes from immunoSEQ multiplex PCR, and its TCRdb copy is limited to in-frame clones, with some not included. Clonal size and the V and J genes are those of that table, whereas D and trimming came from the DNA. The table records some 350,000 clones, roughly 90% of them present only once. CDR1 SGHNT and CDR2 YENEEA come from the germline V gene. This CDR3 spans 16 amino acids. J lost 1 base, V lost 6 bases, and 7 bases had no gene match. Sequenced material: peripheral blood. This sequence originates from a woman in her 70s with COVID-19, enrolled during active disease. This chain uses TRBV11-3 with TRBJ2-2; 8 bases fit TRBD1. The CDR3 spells CASSIRQGKNTGELFF. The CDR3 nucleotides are TGTGCCAGCAGTATTCGACAGGGGAAGAACACCGGGGAGCTGTTTTTT.